This is a list of T cell receptor beta chains from one sample in a study of T-cell reconstitution after alpha-beta-depleted transplantation in children. MiXCR, applied by TCRdb to the PCR reads, yields one record per CDR3 protein. The sample records over 150,000 distinct CDR3 sequences, about 6.4% being singletons. The input for sequencing was PBMCs from the stem cell graft donor, taken from the stem cell graft. The receptor set was obtained from a human donor who donated a stem cell graft to a child with Wiskott-Aldrich syndrome. Both conserved end residues are trimmed from each CDR3.

>TRBV7-9
ASSVGAF
>TRBV7-8
ASSWGDRVYEQF
>TRBV6-2/TRBV6-3
ASSTPRGENTEAF
>TRBV25-1
ASSGGTGGKGVGYT
>TRBV20-1
SALDSPTDTQY
>TRBV5-5
ASEQGVNTEAF
>TRBV29-1
SVDGRMNTEAF
>TRBV5-1
ASSLGTANYGYT
>TRBV7-9
ASSQRTVGDGNEQF
>TRBV20-1
SASTGVNTEAF
>TRBV12-3/TRBV12-4
ASSTPERVGEQY
>TRBV7-9
ASSSMIRDRGPVGYT
>TRBV12-3/TRBV12-4
ASSFSTTTEAF
>TRBV29-1
SVKGYQETQY
>TRBV7-2
ASSLKGGYGYT
>TRBV10-3
AISGQDTEAF
>TRBV15
ATGDRPNEKLF
>TRBV4-3
ASSHSLAGERNEQF
>TRBV10-3
AISESGQTVNIQY
>TRBV6-1
ASWTGGAGSGYT
>TRBV19
ASSGWNNEQF
>TRBV7-9
ASSLAMGRGMRGYT
>TRBV20-1
SASTGVNQPQH
>TRBV11-2
ASSLNPTPRESSYEQY
>TRBV20-1
SARDLRDRLYGYT
>TRBV9
ASSVVPIGGGYGANVLT
>TRBV29-1
SVAGGHGETQY
>TRBV6-1
ASIDSGQGNEQF
>TRBV12-3/TRBV12-4
ASCYRGGYEQY
>TRBV29-1
SVEGGDTEAF
>TRBV20-1
SASVGGPEAF
>TRBV7-6
ASSPGPNYEQY
>TRBV7-2
ASSSILGLGADEQY
>TRBV6-1
ASRPTGPNHEQY
>TRBV5-1
ASRQGQGHEQF
>TRBV27
ASSFRTGYGYT
>TRBV12-3/TRBV12-4
ASSLLGPIYEQY
>TRBV5-1
ASSLPDKAADTQY
>TRBV7-2
ASSSSLAAYNEQF
>TRBV20-1
SARRGTGGYEQY
>TRBV4-3
ASSQGLPSTSGRPGASSYNEQF
>TRBV20-1
SARILGTAYEQY
>TRBV4-1
ASSQEEGQGGSPLH
>TRBV5-1
ASSPRDTLYNEQF
>TRBV5-1
ASSLAKAGANVLT
>TRBV5-1
ASSLFTSGFYEQY
>TRBV30
AWSGSVVVTDTQY
>TRBV12-3/TRBV12-4
ASSSGANSPLH
>TRBV20-1
SASVDPNTGELF
>TRBV20-1
SARLGGGFNEKLF
>TRBV5-1
ASSLFWTGQNTEAF
>TRBV24-1
ATSDETGTGVVNEQF
>TRBV29-1
SVENPGLKNEQF
>TRBV10-2
ASSENDYGYT